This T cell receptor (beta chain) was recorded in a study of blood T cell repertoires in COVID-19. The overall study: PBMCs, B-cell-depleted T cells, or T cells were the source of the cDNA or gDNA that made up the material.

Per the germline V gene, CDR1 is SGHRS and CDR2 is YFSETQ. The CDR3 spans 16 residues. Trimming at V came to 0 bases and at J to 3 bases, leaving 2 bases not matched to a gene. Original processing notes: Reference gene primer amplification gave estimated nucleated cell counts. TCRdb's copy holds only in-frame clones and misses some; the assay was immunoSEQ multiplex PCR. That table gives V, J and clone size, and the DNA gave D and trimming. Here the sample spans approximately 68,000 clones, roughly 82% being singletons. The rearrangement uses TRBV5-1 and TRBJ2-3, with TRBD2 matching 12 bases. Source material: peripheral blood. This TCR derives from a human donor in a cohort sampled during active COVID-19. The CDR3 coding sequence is TGCGCCAGCAGCTTGGAGCTAGCGGGGGGGACAGATACGCAGTATTTT. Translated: CASSLELAGGTDTQYF.